These 21 T cell receptor beta chains came from one sample sequenced in a study of identical twins. TCRdb re-called the 5' RACE reads with MiXCR, one entry per CDR3 protein. The repertoire holds about 240,000 distinct CDR3 sequences, with under 12% as singletons. Sequencing was performed on memory T cells sorted from blood. The receptors stem from a man in his forties or fifties in good health.

A few counts support this clonotype. The chain couples TRBV7-3 to TRBJ2-1; 8 bases are shared with TRBD2. V lost 0 bases and J lost 5; bases outside the gene matches: 3. Germline CDR1 is SGHTA and CDR2 is FQGTGA. The CDR3 is 15 residues long. CDR3 coding DNA: TGTGCCAGCAGCTTAACTGGTAGCGGGGACAATGAGCAGTTCTTC. Protein product: CASSLTGSGDNEQFF.

This clonotype was seen a few times. The chain joins TRBV7-2 to TRBJ2-7, with a weak D call TRBD2 (6 bases). Germline CDR1 and CDR2: SGHTA and FQGNSA. Trimming took off 5 bases at V and 5 bases at J, with 16 bases between the two ends. This CDR3 comprises 14 residues. CDR3 residues: CASSLNGGLDEQYF. In nucleotides, the CDR3 is TGTGCCAGCAGCCTCAATGGAGGGTTGGACGAGCAGTACTTC.

This clonotype occurred many times. The chain uses TRBV20-1 and TRBJ2-5; D not certain. Germline-derived CDR1 and CDR2 are DFQATT and SNEGSKA (reference sequence). The CDR3 length is 13 residues. Trimming stripped 0 bases from V and 9 bases from J, with 14 bases between. Written as DNA, the CDR3 is TGCAGTGCTAGAGATCCGTACAGTCAGGCCCAGTACTTC. Its translation: CSARDPYSQAQYF.

V usage is TRBV7-8 and J usage is TRBJ2-1; 7 bases fit TRBD1. Looked up from germline, CDR1 is SGHVS and CDR2 is FQNEAQ. The CDR3 consists of 13 residues. With V trimmed by 1 base and J by 14 bases, 8 bases remained unmatched. CDR3 nucleotide sequence: TGTGCCAGCAGCTTAGAAAGGGGACAGAGAAAGTTCTTC. Translated: CASSLERGQRKFF.

The chain links TRBV20-1 to TRBJ2-1; the D is unclear. Trimming shortened V by 6 bases and J by 3 bases, and 18 bases separated the two germline ends. This CDR3 is built from 15 residues. Germline CDR1 reads DFQATT; CDR2 reads SNEGSKA (reference sequence). The CDR3 here is CSAPDRLRSYNEQFF. DNA of the CDR3: TGCAGTGCCCCCGACCGGCTCCGGAGCTACAATGAGCAGTTCTTC.

This clonotype showed up just a few times. The V call is TRBV2, the J call TRBJ2-1; tentative D call: TRBD2 (5 bases). From germline, CDR1 is SNHLY and CDR2 FYNNEI. V lost 6 bases and J 2 bases, leaving 17 bases between the germline ends. The length of the CDR3 is 16 residues. CDR3 sequence: CASRAISGIAYNEQFF. In DNA form, the CDR3 reads TGTGCCAGCAGAGCTATATCCGGGATAGCCTACAATGAGCAGTTCTTC.

This clonotype has at least ten counts. J is TRBJ2-3 and V is TRBV20-1, with 11 bases matching TRBD2. Losses at the gene ends were 2 bases for V and 5 bases for J; bases not matched to a gene: 3. The germline V gene encodes CDR1 DFQATT and CDR2 SNEGSKA (reference sequence). This CDR3 comprises 14 residues. CDR3 loop: CSARLAGGIDTQYF. The CDR3 nucleotides read TGCAGTGCTAGACTAGCGGGAGGTATAGATACGCAGTATTTT.

V usage is TRBV3-1 and J usage is TRBJ1-1, with TRBD1 matching over 7 bases. V dropped 5 bases and J dropped 6; count of bases not matched to a gene: 9. The CDR3 contains 14 residues. The germline CDR1 and CDR2 sequences are LGHDT and YNNKEL (reference sequence). The CDR3 sequence: CASSYHRGLAEAFF. DNA for the CDR3: TGTGCCAGCAGCTATCACAGGGGTCTGGCTGAAGCTTTCTTT.

This clonotype was seen a few times. The V and J genes are TRBV7-2 and TRBJ2-2; 9 nucleotides align to TRBD1. The germline V gene encodes CDR1 SGHTA and CDR2 FQGNSA. This CDR3 region has 17 residues. After removal of 0 bases from V and 2 bases from J, the junction contained 4 bases not matched to a gene. Here the CDR3 reads CASSLAGTGFNTGELFF. The CDR3 region has the DNA TGTGCCAGCAGCTTAGCGGGGACAGGGTTTAACACCGGGGAGCTGTTTTTT.

CDR3 in amino acids: CASSPSRISYNEQFF. Written as DNA, the CDR3 is TGTGCCAGCAGCCCTTCCAGGATTTCCTACAATGAGCAGTTCTTC. The chain is built from TRBV11-3 and TRBJ2-1; no clear D. Germline V gene lookup returns CDR1 SGHNT and CDR2 YENEEA. V lost 5 bases to trimming and J lost 1 base, with 12 bases between them. CDR3 length equals 15 residues.

The chain recombines TRBV6-2 or TRBV6-3 with TRBJ1-5, with 7 bases matching TRBD1. Germline CDR1 is MNHEY and CDR2 is SVGEGT. The V and J ends lost 2 bases and 1 base, in that order; junction bases with no gene match: 11. CDR3 length: 18 amino acids. This CDR3 is CASSYGGTTRGSNQPQHF. The CDR3 nucleotides read TGTGCCAGCAGTTACGGGGGGACGACCAGGGGGAGCAATCAGCCCCAGCATTTT.

This clonotype was found many times. The junction and the germline gene differ at one end; a read error may be behind it. The genes are TRBV6-5 and TRBJ2-3; D gene unclear. The CDR3 has 16 amino acids. Per the germline V gene, CDR1 is MNHEY and CDR2 is SVGAGI. CDR3 coding DNA: TGTGTCAGCAGTTATCAACTGGCGACTAGCACAGATACGCAGTATTTT. This encodes CVSSYQLATSTDTQYF.

This clonotype was seen many times. The V gene is TRBV20-1, the J gene TRBJ2-4; possibly TRBD1 for D (5 bases). The germline CDR1 and CDR2 sequences are DFQATT and SNEGSKA (reference sequence). The CDR3 contains 14 residues. Trimming removed 4 bases from V and 6 bases from J, with 16 bases in between. The CDR3 DNA sequence: TGCAGTGCTACGCTCAGGGTGCAGGGAAACATTCAGTACTTC. This translates into CSATLRVQGNIQYF.

This clonotype has a count of ten or more. The J gene is TRBJ1-4, the V gene TRBV6-1, with 8 bases lining up with TRBD1. CDR3 length: 15 amino acids. CDR1 and CDR2 from the germline V gene are MNHNS and SASEGT. The V and J ends lost 8 bases and 7 bases, in that order; junction bases with no gene match: 12. CDR3 nucleotides: TGTGCCAGCGCGGACTCAGGGGGCATCGGTGAAAAACTGTTTTTT. Its translation: CASADSGGIGEKLFF.

The chain employs TRBV24-1 and TRBJ2-4; D is undetermined. V was cut by 0 bases and J by 1 base, with 6 bases left in between. Germline CDR1 KGHDR, CDR2 SFDVKD. This CDR3 spans 15 amino acids. CDR3 residues: CATSDLGLAKNIQYF. CDR3 DNA sequence: TGTGCCACCAGTGATTTGGGCCTTGCCAAAAACATTCAGTACTTC.

The V gene is TRBV27, the J gene TRBJ1-5; D not certain. This CDR3 contains 15 residues. Between the trimmed V and J ends, which lost 2 bases and 2 bases, there was a span of 10 bases. In germline, CDR1 is MNHEY, CDR2 SMNVEV (reference sequence). The CDR3 DNA sequence: TGTGCCAGCAGTTTAGCGGGTTTGGGCAATCAGCCCCAGCATTTT. Its translation: CASSLAGLGNQPQHF.

This clonotype has just a few counts. The genes are TRBV4-2 and TRBJ2-7, with 9 positions matching TRBD1. V was pared by 4 bases and J by 2 bases, with 6 bases of the junction left unmatched. This CDR3 contains 15 residues. Germline V gene lookup returns CDR1 LGHNA and CDR2 YNFKEQ. The CDR3 nucleotides read TGTGCCAGCAGCCCCGACAGGGGGGATACCTACGAGCAGTACTTC. Translation gives CASSPDRGDTYEQYF.

V is TRBV18 and J is TRBJ1-1; TRBD1 might be the D (6 bases). V dropped 5 bases and J dropped 0 bases, with 19 bases sitting between them. Looked up from germline, CDR1 is KGHSH and CDR2 is LQKENI. This CDR3 has 17 residues. CDR3 region: CASSSWGARGMNTEAFF. The CDR3, as DNA: TGTGCCAGCTCATCCTGGGGGGCTCGCGGGATGAACACTGAAGCTTTCTTT.

The chain links TRBV7-2 to TRBJ1-5; no clear D gene. Per germline, CDR1 SGHTA and CDR2 FQGNSA. With 5 bases removed from V and 1 base from J, the gap between germline ends came to 9 bases. The CDR3 sequence is 14 residues long. Written as DNA, the CDR3 is TGTGCCAGCAGCCCGCCGGGGAGCAATCAGCCCCAGCATTTT. Its protein product is CASSPPGSNQPQHF.

The chain recombines TRBV18 with TRBJ2-2, with D perhaps TRBD1 (6 bases). V dropped 3 bases and J dropped 7 bases, with 9 bases sitting between them. The germline CDR1 and CDR2 sequences are KGHSH and LQKENI. The CDR3 totals 13 residues. CDR3 sequence (DNA): TGTGCCAGCTCACCTCAGGGGATCGGGGAGCTGTTTTTT. Residues: CASSPQGIGELFF.

The sample holds a few counts of this clonotype. The chain has TRBV10-3 and TRBJ2-5, with D perhaps matching TRBD1 (5 bases). Trimming stripped 6 bases from V and 4 bases from J, with 12 bases between. CDR1 is ENHRY and CDR2 is SYGVKD in the germline V gene. The CDR3 is 13 residues long. The CDR3 spells CAISGPGPETQYF. The CDR3 DNA follows: TGTGCCATCAGCGGCCCAGGGCCAGAGACCCAGTACTTC.